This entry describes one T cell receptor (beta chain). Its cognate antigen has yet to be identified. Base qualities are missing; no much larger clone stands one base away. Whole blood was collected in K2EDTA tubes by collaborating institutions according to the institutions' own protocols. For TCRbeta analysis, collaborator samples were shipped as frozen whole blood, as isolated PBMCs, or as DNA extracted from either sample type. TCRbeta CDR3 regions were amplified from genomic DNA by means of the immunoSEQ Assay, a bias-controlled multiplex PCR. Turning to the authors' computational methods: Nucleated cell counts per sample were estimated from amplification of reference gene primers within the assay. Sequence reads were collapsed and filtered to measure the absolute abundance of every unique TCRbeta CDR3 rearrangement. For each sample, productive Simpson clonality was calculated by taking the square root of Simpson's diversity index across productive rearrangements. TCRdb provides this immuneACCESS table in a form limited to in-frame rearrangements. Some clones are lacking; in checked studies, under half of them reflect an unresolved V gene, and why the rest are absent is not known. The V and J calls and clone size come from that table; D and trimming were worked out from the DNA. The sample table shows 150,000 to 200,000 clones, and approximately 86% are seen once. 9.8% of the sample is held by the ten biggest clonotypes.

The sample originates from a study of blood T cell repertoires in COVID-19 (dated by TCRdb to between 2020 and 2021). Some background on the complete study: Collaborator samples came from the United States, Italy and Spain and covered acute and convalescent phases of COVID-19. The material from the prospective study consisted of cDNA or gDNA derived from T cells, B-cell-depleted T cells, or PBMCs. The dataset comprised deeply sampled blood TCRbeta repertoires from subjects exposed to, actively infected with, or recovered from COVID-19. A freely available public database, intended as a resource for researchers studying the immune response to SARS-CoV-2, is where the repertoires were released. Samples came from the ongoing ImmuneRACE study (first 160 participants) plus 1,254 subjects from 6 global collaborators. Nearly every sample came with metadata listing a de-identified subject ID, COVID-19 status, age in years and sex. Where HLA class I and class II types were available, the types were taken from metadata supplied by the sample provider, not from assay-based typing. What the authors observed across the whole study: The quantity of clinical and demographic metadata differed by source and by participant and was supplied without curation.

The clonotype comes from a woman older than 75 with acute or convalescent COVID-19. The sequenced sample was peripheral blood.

The CDR3 protein sequence reads: CASSPSRQGAAGNTIYF. The DNA sequence reads TGTGCCAGCTCACCAAGTCGCCAGGGGGCCGCTGGAAACACCATATATTTT. The receptor chain draws on TRBV18 and TRBJ1-3, and 8 bases in between align with TRBD1. From the cysteine up to the phenylalanine, the CDR3 has a length of 17 residues. Only the CDR3 portion is preserved as DNA: 51 bases, with reading frame beginning at the first base. Germline trimming amounts to 2 bases on V and 2 bases on J, with 8 as the count of junction bases outside the gene matches. From a lookup of the germline V gene, CDR1 and CDR2 are KGHSH and LQKENI.